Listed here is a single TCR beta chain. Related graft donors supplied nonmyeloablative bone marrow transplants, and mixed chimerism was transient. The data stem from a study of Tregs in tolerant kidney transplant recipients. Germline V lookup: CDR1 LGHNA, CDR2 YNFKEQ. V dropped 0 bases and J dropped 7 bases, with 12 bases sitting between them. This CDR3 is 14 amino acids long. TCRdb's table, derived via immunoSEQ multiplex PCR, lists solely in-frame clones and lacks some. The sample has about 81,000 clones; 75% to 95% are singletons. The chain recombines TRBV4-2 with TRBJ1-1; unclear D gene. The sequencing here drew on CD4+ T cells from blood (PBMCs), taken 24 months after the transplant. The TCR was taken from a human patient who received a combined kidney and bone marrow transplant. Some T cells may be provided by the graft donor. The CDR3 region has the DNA TGTGCCAGCAGCCAAGAAGGCGTTGGGCGTGAAGCTTTCTTT. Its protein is CASSQEGVGREAFF.